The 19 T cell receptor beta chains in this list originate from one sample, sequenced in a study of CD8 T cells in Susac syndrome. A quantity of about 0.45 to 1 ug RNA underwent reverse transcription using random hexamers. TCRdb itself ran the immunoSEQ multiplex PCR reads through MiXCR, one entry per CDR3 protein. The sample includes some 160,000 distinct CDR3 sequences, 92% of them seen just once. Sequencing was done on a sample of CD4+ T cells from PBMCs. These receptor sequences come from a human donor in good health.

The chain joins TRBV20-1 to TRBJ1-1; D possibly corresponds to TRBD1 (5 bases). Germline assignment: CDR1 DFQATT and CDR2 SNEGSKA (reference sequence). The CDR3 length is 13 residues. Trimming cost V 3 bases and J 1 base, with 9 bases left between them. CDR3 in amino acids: CSARHTGNTEAFF. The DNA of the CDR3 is TGCAGTGCTAGGCACACAGGGAACACTGAAGCTTTCTTT.

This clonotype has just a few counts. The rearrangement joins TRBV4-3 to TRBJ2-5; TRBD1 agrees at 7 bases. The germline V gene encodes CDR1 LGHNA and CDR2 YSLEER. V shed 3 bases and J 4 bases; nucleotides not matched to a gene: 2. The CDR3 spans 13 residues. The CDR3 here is CASSQGQRETQYF. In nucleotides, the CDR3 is TGCGCCAGCAGCCAGGGACAGAGAGAGACCCAGTACTTC.

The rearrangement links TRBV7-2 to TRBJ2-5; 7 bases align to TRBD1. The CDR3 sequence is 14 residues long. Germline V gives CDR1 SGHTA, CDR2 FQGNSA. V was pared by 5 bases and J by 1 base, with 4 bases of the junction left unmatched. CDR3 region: CASSPGTAQETQYF. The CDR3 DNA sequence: TGTGCCAGCAGCCCTGGGACAGCCCAAGAGACCCAGTACTTC. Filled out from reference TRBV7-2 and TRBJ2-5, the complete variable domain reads GAGVSQSPSNKVTEKGKDVELRCDPISGHTALYWYRQSLGQGLEFLIYFQGNSAPDKSGLPSDRFSAERTGGSVSTLTIQRTQQEDSAVYLCASSPGTAQETQYFGPGTRLLVL.

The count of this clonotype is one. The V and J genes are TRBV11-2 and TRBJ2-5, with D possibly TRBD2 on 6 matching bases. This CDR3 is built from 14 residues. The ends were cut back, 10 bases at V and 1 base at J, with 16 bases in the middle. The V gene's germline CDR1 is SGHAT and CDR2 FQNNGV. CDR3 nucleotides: TGTGCCACCCGGTCCGGAGGGTCCCAAGAGACCCAGTACTTC. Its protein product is CATRSGGSQETQYF. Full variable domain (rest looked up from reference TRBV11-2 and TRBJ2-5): EAGVAQSPRYKIIEKRQSVAFWCNPISGHATLYWYQQILGQGPKLLIQFQNNGVVDDSQLPKDRFSAERLKGVDSTLKIQPAKLEDSAVYLCATRSGGSQETQYFGPGTRLLVL.

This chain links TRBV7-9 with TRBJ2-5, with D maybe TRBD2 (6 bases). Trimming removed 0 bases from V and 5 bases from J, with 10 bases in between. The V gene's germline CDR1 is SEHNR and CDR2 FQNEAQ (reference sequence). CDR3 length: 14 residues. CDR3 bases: TGTGCCAGCAGCTTAGCGAGTGGGAGGGAGACCCAGTACTTC. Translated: CASSLASGRETQYF.

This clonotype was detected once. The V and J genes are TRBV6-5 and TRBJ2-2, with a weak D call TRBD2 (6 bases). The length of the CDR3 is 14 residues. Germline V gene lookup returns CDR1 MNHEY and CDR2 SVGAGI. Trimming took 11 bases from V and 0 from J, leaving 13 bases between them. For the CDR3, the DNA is TGTGCCGCCGGGGGAGTTACGAACACCGGGGAGCTGTTTTTT. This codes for CAAGGVTNTGELFF.

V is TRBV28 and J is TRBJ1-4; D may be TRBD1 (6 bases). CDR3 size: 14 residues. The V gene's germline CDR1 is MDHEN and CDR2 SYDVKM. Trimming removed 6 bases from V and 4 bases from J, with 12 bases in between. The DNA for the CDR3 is TGTGCCAGCAGCTCCGGGACACGTAATGAAAAACTGTTTTTT. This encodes CASSSGTRNEKLFF.

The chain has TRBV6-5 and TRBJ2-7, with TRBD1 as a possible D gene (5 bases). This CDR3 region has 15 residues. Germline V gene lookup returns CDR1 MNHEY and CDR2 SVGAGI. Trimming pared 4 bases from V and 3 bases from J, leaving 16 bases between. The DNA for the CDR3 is TGTGCCAGCAGTTCCCCTGGACATACGAACTACGAGCAGTACTTC. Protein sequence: CASSSPGHTNYEQYF.

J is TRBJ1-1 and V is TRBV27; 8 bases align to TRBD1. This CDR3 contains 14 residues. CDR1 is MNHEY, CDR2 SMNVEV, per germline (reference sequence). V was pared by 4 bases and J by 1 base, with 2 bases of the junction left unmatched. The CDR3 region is CASSWDRRNTEAFF. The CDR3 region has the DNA TGTGCCAGCAGTTGGGACAGGAGGAACACTGAAGCTTTCTTT.

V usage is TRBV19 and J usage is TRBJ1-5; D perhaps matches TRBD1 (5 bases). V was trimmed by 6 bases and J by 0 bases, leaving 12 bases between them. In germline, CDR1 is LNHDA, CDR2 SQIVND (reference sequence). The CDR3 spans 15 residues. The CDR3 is CASSPQDDSNQPQHF. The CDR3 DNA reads TGTGCCAGTAGCCCACAGGATGATAGCAATCAGCCCCAGCATTTT.

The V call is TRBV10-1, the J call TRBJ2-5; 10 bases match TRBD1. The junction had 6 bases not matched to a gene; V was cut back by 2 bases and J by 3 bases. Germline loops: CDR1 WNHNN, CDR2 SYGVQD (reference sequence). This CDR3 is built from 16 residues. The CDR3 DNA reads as TGCGCCAGCAGTGAGGGGGGACAGGGGAAGGAAGAGACCCAGTACTTC. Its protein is CASSEGGQGKEETQYF.

This chain's CDR3 is CASSLGFEAFF. The CDR3 DNA reads as TGTGCCAGCAGTTTGGGGTTCGAAGCTTTCTTT. V gene TRBV28 combines with J gene TRBJ1-1; no reliable D call. The CDR3 contains 11 residues. Trimming cost V 3 bases and J 8 bases, with 7 bases left between them. CDR1 is MDHEN, CDR2 SYDVKM, per germline.

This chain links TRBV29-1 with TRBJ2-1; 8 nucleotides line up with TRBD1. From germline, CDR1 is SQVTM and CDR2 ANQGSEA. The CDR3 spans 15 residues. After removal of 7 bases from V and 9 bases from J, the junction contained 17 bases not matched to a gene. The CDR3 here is CSARGGTGHRSEQFF. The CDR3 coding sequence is TGCAGCGCAAGAGGCGGGACAGGCCACCGAAGTGAGCAGTTCTTC.

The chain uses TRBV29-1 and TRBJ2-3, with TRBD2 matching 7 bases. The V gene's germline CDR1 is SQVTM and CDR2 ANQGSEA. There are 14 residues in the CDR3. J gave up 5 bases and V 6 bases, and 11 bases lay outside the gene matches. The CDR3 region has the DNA TGCAGCGTCCCTACGGGGGGAGGGAGAGATACGCAGTATTTT. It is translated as CSVPTGGGRDTQYF.

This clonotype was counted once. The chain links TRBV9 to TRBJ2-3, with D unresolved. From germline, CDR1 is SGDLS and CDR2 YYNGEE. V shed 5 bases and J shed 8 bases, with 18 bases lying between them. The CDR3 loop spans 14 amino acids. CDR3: CASSPSMSLGTQYF. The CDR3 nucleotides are TGTGCCAGCAGTCCATCCATGTCTTTAGGTACGCAGTATTTT.

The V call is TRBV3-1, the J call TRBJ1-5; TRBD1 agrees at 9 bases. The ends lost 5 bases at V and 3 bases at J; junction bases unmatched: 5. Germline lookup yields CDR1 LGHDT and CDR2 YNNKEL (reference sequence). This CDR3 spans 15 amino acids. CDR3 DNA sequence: TGTGCCAGCAGCTACAGGGGGCCGAACAATCAGCCCCAGCATTTT. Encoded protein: CASSYRGPNNQPQHF.

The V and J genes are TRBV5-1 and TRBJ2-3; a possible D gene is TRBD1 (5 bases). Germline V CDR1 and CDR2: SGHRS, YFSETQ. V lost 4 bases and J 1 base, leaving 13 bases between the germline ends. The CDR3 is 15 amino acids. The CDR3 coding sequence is TGCGCCAGCAGCCCCAGGGTAATCGGCACAGATACGCAGTATTTT. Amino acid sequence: CASSPRVIGTDTQYF.

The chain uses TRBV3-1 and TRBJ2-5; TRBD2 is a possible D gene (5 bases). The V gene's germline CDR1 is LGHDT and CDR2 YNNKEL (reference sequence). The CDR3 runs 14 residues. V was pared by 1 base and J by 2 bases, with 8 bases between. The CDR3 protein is CASSQGTYQETQYF. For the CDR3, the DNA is TGTGCCAGCAGCCAAGGGACTTATCAAGAGACCCAGTACTTC.

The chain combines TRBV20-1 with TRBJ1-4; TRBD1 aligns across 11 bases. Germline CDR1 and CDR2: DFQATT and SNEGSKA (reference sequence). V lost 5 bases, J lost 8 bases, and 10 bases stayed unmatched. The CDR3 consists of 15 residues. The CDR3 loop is CSAETGQGAREKLFF. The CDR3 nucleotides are TGCAGTGCTGAGACCGGACAGGGGGCAAGGGAAAAACTGTTTTTT.